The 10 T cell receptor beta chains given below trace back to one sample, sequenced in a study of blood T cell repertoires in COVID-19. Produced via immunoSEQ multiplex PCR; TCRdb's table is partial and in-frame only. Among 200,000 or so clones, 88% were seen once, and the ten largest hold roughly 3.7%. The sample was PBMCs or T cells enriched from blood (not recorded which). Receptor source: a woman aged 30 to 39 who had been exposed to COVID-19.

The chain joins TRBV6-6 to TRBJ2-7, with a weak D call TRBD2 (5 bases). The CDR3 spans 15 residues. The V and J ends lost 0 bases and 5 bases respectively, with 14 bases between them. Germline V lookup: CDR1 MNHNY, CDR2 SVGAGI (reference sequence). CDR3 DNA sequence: TGTGCCAGCAGTTACTCGTCTCACTATAGCGACGAGCAGTACTTC. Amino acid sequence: CASSYSSHYSDEQYF.

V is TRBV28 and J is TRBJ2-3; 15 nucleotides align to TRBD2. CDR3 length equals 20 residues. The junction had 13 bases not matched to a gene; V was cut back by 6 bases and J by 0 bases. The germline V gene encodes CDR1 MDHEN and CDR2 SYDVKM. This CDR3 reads CASSLGLAGGKLTSTDTQYF. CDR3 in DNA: TGTGCCAGCAGCTTGGGACTAGCGGGAGGAAAACTTACTAGCACAGATACGCAGTATTTT.

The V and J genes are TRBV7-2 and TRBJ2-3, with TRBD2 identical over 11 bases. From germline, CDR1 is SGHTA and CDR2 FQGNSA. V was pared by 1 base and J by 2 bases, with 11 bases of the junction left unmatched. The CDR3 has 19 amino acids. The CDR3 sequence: CASSLGGVAGGGITDTQYF. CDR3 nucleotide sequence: TGTGCCAGCAGCTTAGGTGGAGTAGCGGGAGGGGGAATCACAGATACGCAGTATTTT.

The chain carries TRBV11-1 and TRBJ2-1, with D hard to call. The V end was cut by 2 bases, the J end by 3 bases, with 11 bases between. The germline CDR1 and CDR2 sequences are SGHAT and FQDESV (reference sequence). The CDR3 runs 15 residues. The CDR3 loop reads CASSLSRLGYNEQFF. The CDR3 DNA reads TGTGCCAGCAGCTTATCTAGACTGGGCTACAATGAGCAGTTCTTC. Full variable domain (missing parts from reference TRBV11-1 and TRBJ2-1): EAEVAQSPRYKITEKSQAVAFWCDPISGHATLYWYRQILGQGPELLVQFQDESVVDDSQLPKDRFSAERLKGVDSTLKIQPAELGDSAMYLCASSLSRLGYNEQFFGPGTRLTVL.

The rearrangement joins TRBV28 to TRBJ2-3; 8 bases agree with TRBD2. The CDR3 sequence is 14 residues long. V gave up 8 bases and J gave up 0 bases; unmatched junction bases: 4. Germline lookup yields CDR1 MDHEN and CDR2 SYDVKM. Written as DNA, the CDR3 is TGTGCCAGCCAGCGGGAGTGGAGCACAGATACGCAGTATTTT. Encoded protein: CASQREWSTDTQYF.

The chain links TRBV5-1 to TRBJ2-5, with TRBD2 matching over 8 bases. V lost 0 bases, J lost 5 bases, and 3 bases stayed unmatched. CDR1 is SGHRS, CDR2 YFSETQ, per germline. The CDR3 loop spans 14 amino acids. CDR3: CASSLVAGRETQYF. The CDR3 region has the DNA TGCGCCAGCAGCTTGGTAGCGGGGAGGGAGACCCAGTACTTC. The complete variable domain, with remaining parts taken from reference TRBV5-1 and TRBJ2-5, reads KAGVTQTPRYLIKTRGQQVTLSCSPISGHRSVSWYQQTPGQGLQFLFEYFSETQRNKGNFPGRFSGRQFSNSRSEMNVSTLELGDSALYLCASSLVAGRETQYFGPGTRLLVL.

The CDR3 DNA follows: TGTGCCAGCAGTTCTGACACGTATAGCAATCAGCCCCAGCATTTT. It is translated as CASSSDTYSNQPQHF. J is TRBJ1-5 and V is TRBV5-5; no definite D call. V lost 5 bases, J lost 0 bases, and 12 bases lay in between. Per the germline V gene, CDR1 is SGHKS and CDR2 is YYEKEE (reference sequence). CDR3 length: 15 amino acids.

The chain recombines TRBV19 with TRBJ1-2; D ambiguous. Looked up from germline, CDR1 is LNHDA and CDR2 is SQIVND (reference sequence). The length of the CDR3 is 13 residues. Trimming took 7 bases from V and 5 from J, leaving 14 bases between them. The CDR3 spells CASKRQVEYGYTF. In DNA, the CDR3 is TGTGCCAGTAAAAGGCAGGTCGAATATGGCTACACCTTC.

Written as DNA, the CDR3 is TGTGCCATCAGTGAACGAAACAGGGGACAAGGCACTGAAGCTTTCTTT. Protein: CAISERNRGQGTEAFF. The gene calls are TRBV10-3 and TRBJ1-1; 7 bases agree with TRBD1. The germline V gene has CDR1 ENHRY and CDR2 SYGVKD. This CDR3 is built from 16 residues. V lost 3 bases, J lost 4 bases, and 11 bases stayed unmatched.

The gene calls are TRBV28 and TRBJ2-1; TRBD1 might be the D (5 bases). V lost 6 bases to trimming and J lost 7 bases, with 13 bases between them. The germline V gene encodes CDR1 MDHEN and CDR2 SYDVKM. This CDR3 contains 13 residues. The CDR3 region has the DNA TGTGCCAGCAGCTTCAGGGCCAGTAATGAGCAGTTCTTC. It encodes CASSFRASNEQFF.